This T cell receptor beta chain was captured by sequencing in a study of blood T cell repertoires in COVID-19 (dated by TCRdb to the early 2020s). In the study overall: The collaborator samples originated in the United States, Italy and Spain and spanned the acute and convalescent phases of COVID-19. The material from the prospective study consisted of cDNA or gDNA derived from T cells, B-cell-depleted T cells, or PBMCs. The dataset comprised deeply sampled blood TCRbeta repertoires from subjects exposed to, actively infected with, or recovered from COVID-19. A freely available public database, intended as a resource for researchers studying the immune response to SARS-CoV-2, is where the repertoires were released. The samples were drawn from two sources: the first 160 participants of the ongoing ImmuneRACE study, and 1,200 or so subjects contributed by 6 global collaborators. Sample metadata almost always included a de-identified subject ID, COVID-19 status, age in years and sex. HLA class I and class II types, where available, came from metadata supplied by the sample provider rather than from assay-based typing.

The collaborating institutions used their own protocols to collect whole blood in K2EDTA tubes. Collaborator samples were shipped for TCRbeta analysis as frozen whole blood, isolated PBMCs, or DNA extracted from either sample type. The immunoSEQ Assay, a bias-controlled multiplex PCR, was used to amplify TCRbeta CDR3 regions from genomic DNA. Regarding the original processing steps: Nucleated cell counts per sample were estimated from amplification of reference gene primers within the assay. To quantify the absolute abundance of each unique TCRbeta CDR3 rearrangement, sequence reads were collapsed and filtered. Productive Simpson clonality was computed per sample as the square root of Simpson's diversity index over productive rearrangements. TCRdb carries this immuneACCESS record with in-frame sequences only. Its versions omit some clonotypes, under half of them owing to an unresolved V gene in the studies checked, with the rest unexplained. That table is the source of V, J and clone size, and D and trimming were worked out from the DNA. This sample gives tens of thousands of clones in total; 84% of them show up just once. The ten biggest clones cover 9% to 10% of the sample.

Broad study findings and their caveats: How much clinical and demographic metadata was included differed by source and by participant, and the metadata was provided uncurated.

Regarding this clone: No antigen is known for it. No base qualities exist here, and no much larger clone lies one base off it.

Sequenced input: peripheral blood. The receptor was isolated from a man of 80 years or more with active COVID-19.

CDR3 loop: CARRLPQGGAYEQYF. The nucleotide sequence is given as TGTGCCAGAAGACTGCCTCAGGGCGGGGCTTACGAGCAGTACTTC. The chain uses TRBV5-3 and TRBJ2-7, and perhaps TRBD2 as D gene, on 6 matching bases. TRBV5-3 is an ORF for which the function is uncertain. V and J lose 5 bases and 4 bases, and a span of 19 bases separates them. The CDR3 starts with the cysteine, ends with the phenylalanine, and has 15 residues. Only the CDR3 part of the read is kept: 45 bases, read in frame from the first base.